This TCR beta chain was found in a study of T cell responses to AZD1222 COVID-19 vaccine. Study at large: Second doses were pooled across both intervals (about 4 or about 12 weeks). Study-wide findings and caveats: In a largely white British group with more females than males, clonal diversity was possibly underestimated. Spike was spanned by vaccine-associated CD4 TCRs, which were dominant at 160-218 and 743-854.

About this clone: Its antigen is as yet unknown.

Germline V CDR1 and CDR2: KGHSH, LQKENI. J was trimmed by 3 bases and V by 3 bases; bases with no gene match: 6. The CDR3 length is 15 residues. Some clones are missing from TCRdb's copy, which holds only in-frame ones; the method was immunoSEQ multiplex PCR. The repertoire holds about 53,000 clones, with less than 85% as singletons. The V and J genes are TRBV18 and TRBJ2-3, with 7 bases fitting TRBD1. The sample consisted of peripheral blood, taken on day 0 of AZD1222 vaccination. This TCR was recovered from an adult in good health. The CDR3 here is CASSPGTALTDTQYF. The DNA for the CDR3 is TGTGCCAGCTCACCCGGGACAGCATTGACAGATACGCAGTATTTT.